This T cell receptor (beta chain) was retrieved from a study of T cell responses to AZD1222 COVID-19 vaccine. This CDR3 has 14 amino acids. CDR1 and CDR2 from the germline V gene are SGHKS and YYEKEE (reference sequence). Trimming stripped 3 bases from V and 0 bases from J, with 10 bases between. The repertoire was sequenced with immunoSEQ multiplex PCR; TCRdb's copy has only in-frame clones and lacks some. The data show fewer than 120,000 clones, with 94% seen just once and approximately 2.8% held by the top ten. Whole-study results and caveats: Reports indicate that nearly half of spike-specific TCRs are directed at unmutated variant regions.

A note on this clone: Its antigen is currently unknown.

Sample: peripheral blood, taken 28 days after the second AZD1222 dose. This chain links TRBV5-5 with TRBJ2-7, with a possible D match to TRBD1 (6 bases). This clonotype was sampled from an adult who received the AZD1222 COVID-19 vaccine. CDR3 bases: TGTGCCAGCAGCTGGAGACAGGCCTCCTACGAGCAGTACTTC. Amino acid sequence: CASSWRQASYEQYF.